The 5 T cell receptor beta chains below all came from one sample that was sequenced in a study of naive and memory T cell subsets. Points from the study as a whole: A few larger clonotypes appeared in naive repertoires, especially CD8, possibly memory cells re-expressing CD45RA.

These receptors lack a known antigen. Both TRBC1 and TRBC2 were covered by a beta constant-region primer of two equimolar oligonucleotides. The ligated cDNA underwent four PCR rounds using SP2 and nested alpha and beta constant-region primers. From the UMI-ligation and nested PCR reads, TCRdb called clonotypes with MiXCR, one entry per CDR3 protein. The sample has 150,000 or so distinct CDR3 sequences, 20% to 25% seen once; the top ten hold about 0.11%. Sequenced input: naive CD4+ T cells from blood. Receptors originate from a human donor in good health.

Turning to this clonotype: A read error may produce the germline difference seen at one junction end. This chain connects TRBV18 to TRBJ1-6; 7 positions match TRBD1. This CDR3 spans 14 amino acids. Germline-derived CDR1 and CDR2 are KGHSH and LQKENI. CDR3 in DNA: TGTGTCAGCTCCGAGTTTACAGGGGAATCACCCCTCCACTTT. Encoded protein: CVSSEFTGESPLHF.

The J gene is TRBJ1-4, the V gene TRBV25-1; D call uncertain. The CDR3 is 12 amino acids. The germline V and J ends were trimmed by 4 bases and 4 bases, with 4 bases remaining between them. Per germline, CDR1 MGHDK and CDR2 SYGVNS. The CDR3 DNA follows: TGTGCCAGCAGTGGAAATAATGAAAAACTGTTTTTT. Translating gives CASSGNNEKLFF.

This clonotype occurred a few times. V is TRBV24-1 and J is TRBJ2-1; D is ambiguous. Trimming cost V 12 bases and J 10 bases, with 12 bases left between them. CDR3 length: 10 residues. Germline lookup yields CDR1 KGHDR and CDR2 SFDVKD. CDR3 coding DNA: TGTGCCTCACGACTCCTCGAGCAGTTCTTC. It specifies CASRLLEQFF.

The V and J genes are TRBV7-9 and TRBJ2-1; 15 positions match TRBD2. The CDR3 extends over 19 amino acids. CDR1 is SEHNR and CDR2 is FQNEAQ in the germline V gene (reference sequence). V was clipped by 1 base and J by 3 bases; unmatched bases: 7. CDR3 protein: CASSLDRTSGREFYNEQFF. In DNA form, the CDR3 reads TGTGCCAGCAGCTTAGACAGGACTAGCGGGAGGGAATTCTACAATGAGCAGTTCTTC.

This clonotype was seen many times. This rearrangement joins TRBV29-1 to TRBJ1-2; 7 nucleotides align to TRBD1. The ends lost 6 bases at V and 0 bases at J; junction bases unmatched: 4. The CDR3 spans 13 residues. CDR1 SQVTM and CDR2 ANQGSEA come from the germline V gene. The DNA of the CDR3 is TGCAGCGTGGAGGGACAGCCTAACTATGGCTACACCTTC. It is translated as CSVEGQPNYGYTF.